This record looks at one T cell receptor beta chain sequence and its context. Its antigen is as yet unknown. The authors prepared UMI-labeled TRB cDNA libraries by 5' RACE. For each CDR3 protein, TCRdb gives one entry from its re-call of the 5' RACE reads, without DNA. The table gives about 41,000 distinct CDR3 sequences; the top ten clones make up around 2% of it. CDR1 is SQVTM, CDR2 ANQGSEA, per germline. The CDR3 totals 15 residues. The sample is drawn from a study of CXCR3-negative and CXCR3-positive naive CD8 T cells. Overall study results and limits: From TRB CDR3 properties, TCR strength was inferred; surface CD5 did not differ between naive subsets.

Material: naive CXCR3- CD8+ T cells from blood. As to subset: CD45RO-CCR7+CD27+CD95- naive CD8+ T cells lacking CXCR3 (TNR3-). The receptor was derived from a human donor in good health. Some clones in this sample may be carry-over from other donors' samples. This sequence joins TRBV29-1 and TRBJ1-1; the D call from TCRdb, TRBD1, cannot be confirmed without DNA. This chain's CDR3 is CSVEDRDRTNTEAFF.